This note documents a single T cell receptor beta chain sequence. The source of the sample is a study of blood T cell repertoires in COVID-19. For the study at large: Spain, Italy and the United States supplied samples that represented acute and convalescent COVID-19.

Under the authors' procedure: Reference gene primer amplification yielded estimated nucleated cell counts. Sequencing used immunoSEQ multiplex PCR; TCRdb keeps in-frame clones, though not all of them. V and J calls and clone size follow that table, whereas D and trimming were derived from the DNA. The sample lists around 320,000 clones, 90% seen once, with approximately 4% in the top ten. The CDR3 has 16 amino acids. Germline CDR1 is MDHEN and CDR2 is SYDVKM. J gave up 3 bases and V 5 bases, and 7 bases lay outside the gene matches. V is TRBV28 and J is TRBJ1-5, with TRBD1 matching over 10 bases. Sequenced material: PBMCs or T cells enriched from blood (not recorded which). The TCR sequence derives from a woman aged 18-35 years with acute COVID-19. CDR3 in amino acids: CASSTGTGDLNQPQHF. Here the CDR3 DNA reads TGTGCCAGCAGTACGGGGACAGGGGACCTCAATCAGCCCCAGCATTTT. Supplemented by reference TRBV28 and TRBJ1-5, the full variable domain reads DVKVTQSSRYLVKRTGEKVFLECVQDMDHENMFWYRQDPGLGLRLIYFSYDVKMKEKGDIPEGYSVSREKKERFSLILESASTNQTSMYLCASSTGTGDLNQPQHFGDGTRLSIL.